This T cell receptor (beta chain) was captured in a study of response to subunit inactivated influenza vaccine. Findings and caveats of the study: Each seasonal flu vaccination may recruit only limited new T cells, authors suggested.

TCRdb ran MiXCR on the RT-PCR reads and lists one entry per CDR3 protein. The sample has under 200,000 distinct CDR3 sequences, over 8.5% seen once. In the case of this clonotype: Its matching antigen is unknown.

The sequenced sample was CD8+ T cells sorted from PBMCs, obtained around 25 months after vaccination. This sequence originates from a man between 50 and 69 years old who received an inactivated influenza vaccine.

For the CDR3, the DNA is TGTGCCAGCAGCTTAGAGTTGGGATTTAGCTCCTACAATGAGCAGTTCTTC. It is translated as CASSLELGFSSYNEQFF. The chain joins TRBV11-2 to TRBJ2-1; D remains ambiguous. The CDR3 length is 17 residues. Germline CDR1 and CDR2: SGHAT and FQNNGV. Trimming removed 0 bases from V and 0 bases from J, with 12 bases in between.